What follows are 19 T cell receptor beta chains derived from one specimen sequenced in a study of control samples from healthy donors and cancer patients. Sequencing used immunoSEQ multiplex PCR; TCRdb keeps in-frame clones, though not all of them. This table holds tens of thousands of clones, 75% to 85% found once. The specimen was blood. The receptors here all came from a man between 60 and 70 years old in good health.

The chain recombines TRBV6-4 with TRBJ2-3, with 8 nucleotides matching TRBD1. The CDR3 spans 14 residues. Germline-derived CDR1 and CDR2 are MRHNA and SNTAGT. The V and J ends lost 2 bases and 6 bases, in that order; junction bases with no gene match: 4. DNA for the CDR3: TGTGCCAGCAGTGACGGGCAGGGGGCGGATACGCAGTATTTT. Translating it yields CASSDGQGADTQYF.

This chain uses TRBV29-1 with TRBJ1-1, with D hard to call. The germline V gene has CDR1 SQVTM and CDR2 ANQGSEA. V shed 3 bases and J shed 0 bases, with 14 bases lying between them. The length of the CDR3 is 15 residues. CDR3 DNA sequence: TGCAGCGTTGAGATCCCAGCTTGGATGAACACTGAAGCTTTCTTT. This gives the protein CSVEIPAWMNTEAFF.

This chain links TRBV7-2 with TRBJ1-2; 9 bases align to TRBD1. The CDR3 sequence is 16 residues long. CDR1 and CDR2 from the germline V gene are SGHTA and FQGNSA. Germline trimming cut 1 base from V and 5 bases from J; bases unmatched to any gene: 8. The CDR3, as DNA: TGTGCCAGCAGCTTAGTGATTGGACAGGGGTTTTATGGCTACACCTTC. Translated: CASSLVIGQGFYGYTF.

The chain links TRBV7-2 to TRBJ2-3; TRBD1 matches at 10 bases. CDR1 and CDR2 from the germline V gene are SGHTA and FQGNSA. After removal of 6 bases from V and 3 bases from J, the junction contained 6 bases not matched to a gene. The CDR3 extends over 15 amino acids. CDR3 sequence reads: CASSRQGARTDTQYF. In DNA form, the CDR3 reads TGTGCCAGCAGTCGACAGGGGGCGAGGACAGATACGCAGTATTTT. The full variable domain, rest sourced from reference TRBV7-2 and TRBJ2-3, is GAGVSQSPSNKVTEKGKDVELRCDPISGHTALYWYRQSLGQGLEFLIYFQGNSAPDKSGLPSDRFSAERTGGSVSTLTIQRTQQEDSAVYLCASSRQGARTDTQYFGPGTRLTVL.

This clone turned up a few times. This sequence joins TRBV19 and TRBJ2-3; 7 bases match TRBD2. Germline V CDR1 and CDR2: LNHDA, SQIVND (reference sequence). Unmatched junction bases numbered 10, after V lost 5 bases and J lost 2 bases. The CDR3 sequence is 16 residues long. For the CDR3, the DNA is TGTGCCAGTAGTCCTCGCGATAGCGGGTCCACAGATACGCAGTATTTT. This translates into CASSPRDSGSTDTQYF.

This chain joins TRBV7-8 and TRBJ1-5; D not resolved. Germline CDR1 SGHVS, CDR2 FQNEAQ. The V and J ends lost 6 bases and 5 bases respectively, with 11 bases between them. The CDR3 consists of 13 residues. The CDR3 here is CASSSQRDQPQHF. The CDR3 region has the DNA TGTGCCAGCAGTTCCCAGCGCGATCAGCCCCAGCATTTT.

The V call is TRBV4-3, the J call TRBJ2-3; TRBD1 is a possible D gene (6 bases). The CDR3 is 15 residues long. V lost 4 bases and J lost 2, with 13 bases in between. Germline loops: CDR1 LGHNA, CDR2 YSLEER. In DNA, the CDR3 is TGCGCCAGCAGCCCGCAGGGGAAGGACACAGATACGCAGTATTTT. The encoded protein is CASSPQGKDTDTQYF.

The rearrangement links TRBV21-1 to TRBJ2-5; TRBD2 reflects the table's D call only, with no check against the DNA. TRBV21-1 is an annotated pseudogene. This CDR3 has 14 amino acids. The CDR3 DNA is TGTGCCAGCACGGACAAGCGGGACCAAGAGACCCAGTACTTC. This encodes CASTDKRDQETQYF.

This sequence joins TRBV9 and TRBJ2-2; D remains unclear. The germline V gene has CDR1 SGDLS and CDR2 YYNGEE. V lost 0 bases to trimming and J lost 4 bases, with 4 bases between them. The CDR3 consists of 13 residues. CDR3 bases: TGTGCCAGCAGCGTAGGCCTCACCGGGGAGCTGTTTTTT. Translated, it gives CASSVGLTGELFF. The whole variable domain, filled in from reference TRBV9 and TRBJ2-2, reads DSGVTQTPKHLITATGQRVTLRCSPRSGDLSVYWYQQSLDQGLQFLIQYYNGEERAKGNILERFSAQQFPDLHSELNLSSLELGDSALYFCASSVGLTGELFFGEGSRLTVL.

This chain links TRBV7-2 with TRBJ2-3; D gene ambiguous. The V end lost 5 bases, the J end lost 0 bases, and 12 bases lay between the germline ends. CDR1 SGHTA and CDR2 FQGNSA come from the germline V gene. This CDR3 comprises 15 residues. The CDR3 DNA reads as TGTGCCAGCAGCGCAACCTCGACGAGCACAGATACGCAGTATTTT. Its protein product is CASSATSTSTDTQYF. Looking up the rest from reference TRBV7-2 and TRBJ2-3 gives the full variable domain: GAGVSQSPSNKVTEKGKDVELRCDPISGHTALYWYRQSLGQGLEFLIYFQGNSAPDKSGLPSDRFSAERTGGSVSTLTIQRTQQEDSAVYLCASSATSTSTDTQYFGPGTRLTVL.

The genes are TRBV21-1 and TRBJ2-2; the table assigns TRBD2, which was not confirmed against the DNA. TRBV21-1 is tagged as a pseudogene. The CDR3 contains 19 residues. The CDR3 here is CASSKVRLAGGRDTGELFF. The CDR3 DNA reads TGTGCCAGCAGCAAAGTTCGGCTAGCGGGAGGGCGGGACACCGGGGAGCTGTTTTTT.

The CDR3 protein is CASSLGASREQFF. CDR3 nucleotide sequence: TGTGCCAGCAGCTTAGGCGCGTCAAGGGAGCAGTTCTTC. The gene calls are TRBV7-9 and TRBJ2-1; the D is unclear. The CDR3 loop spans 13 amino acids. Germline CDR1 SEHNR, CDR2 FQNEAQ (reference sequence). V was trimmed by 1 base and J by 10 bases, leaving 11 bases between them. Drawing the rest from reference TRBV7-9 and TRBJ2-1, the complete variable domain is DTGVSQNPRHKITKRGQNVTFRCDPISEHNRLYWYRQTLGQGPEFLTYFQNEAQLEKSRLLSDRFSAERPKGSFSTLEIQRTEQGDSAMYLCASSLGASREQFFGPGTRLTVL.

The chain combines TRBV29-1 with TRBJ1-2; D is possibly TRBD1 (5 bases). Germline-derived CDR1 and CDR2 are SQVTM and ANQGSEA. The CDR3 length is 15 residues. Trimming cost V 6 bases and J 3 bases, with 20 bases left between them. As DNA, the CDR3 is TGCAGCGTGGATAGCGGACGGGGAGGGGACTATGGCTACACCTTC. Translation: CSVDSGRGGDYGYTF.

This clone was detected a few times. This chain links TRBV7-2 with TRBJ2-1; the match to TRBD2 covers 9 bases. The CDR3 is 18 amino acids. V lost 3 bases and J lost 6; bases outside the gene matches: 15. From germline, CDR1 is SGHTA and CDR2 FQGNSA. The CDR3 DNA follows: TGTGCCAGCAGCTTGAGGTGGAATATAGCGGGAGTCGTCAATGAGCAGTTCTTC. Protein sequence: CASSLRWNIAGVVNEQFF.

V and J are TRBV18 and TRBJ1-6, with 9 bases that match TRBD1. The CDR3 sequence is 14 residues long. Germline CDR1 KGHSH, CDR2 LQKENI. Trimming cost V 6 bases and J 7 bases; bases outside gene matches: 4. CDR3 loop: CASSEQGANSPLHF. In DNA form, the CDR3 reads TGTGCCAGCTCGGAACAGGGGGCGAATTCACCCCTCCACTTT.

The rearrangement joins TRBV5-1 to TRBJ2-1; D may correspond to TRBD1 or TRBD2 (6 bases each). Trimming removed 0 bases at V and 1 base at J, with 14 bases between. There are 17 residues in the CDR3. Germline assignment: CDR1 SGHRS and CDR2 YFSETQ. DNA of the CDR3: TGCGCCAGCAGCTTGGCCGGGGGCGGGAAGTCCTACAATGAGCAGTTCTTC. Encoded protein: CASSLAGGGKSYNEQFF.

This rearrangement joins TRBV5-6 to TRBJ2-1; 8 positions match TRBD2. From germline, CDR1 is SGHDT and CDR2 YYEEEE. V shed 4 bases and J 14 bases; nucleotides not matched to a gene: 5. This CDR3 comprises 11 residues. The CDR3: CASSGGTREFF. The CDR3 bases are TGTGCCAGCAGCGGGGGGACTAGGGAGTTCTTC.

The rearrangement links TRBV5-1 to TRBJ1-1; D might be TRBD1 (5 bases). Trimming removed 3 bases from V and 0 bases from J, with 12 bases in between. In germline, CDR1 is SGHRS, CDR2 YFSETQ. The length of the CDR3 is 15 residues. The CDR3, as DNA: TGCGCCAGCAGCTGGGGGGGAGTCATGAACACTGAAGCTTTCTTT. Residues: CASSWGGVMNTEAFF.

Comments on this clone: The sample contains more than one DNA sequence encoding this CDR3. The genes are TRBV2 and TRBJ2-2; D uncertain. Germline V gene sequence: CDR1 SNHLY, CDR2 FYNNEI. Trimming cost V 9 bases and J 2 bases, with 10 bases left between them. The CDR3 consists of 13 residues. CDR3 in amino acids: CASGQPNTGELFF. The CDR3 nucleotides read TGTGCCAGTGGGCAGCCCAACACCGGGGAGCTGTTTTTT.